This T cell receptor beta chain was obtained from a study of blood T cell repertoires in COVID-19. Study background: Both acute and convalescent COVID-19 samples were obtained from the United States, Italy and Spain. PBMCs, B-cell-depleted T cells, or T cells were the source of the cDNA or gDNA that made up the material.

Germline assignment: CDR1 MNHEY and CDR2 SVGEGT. The ends were cut back, 1 base at V and 0 bases at J, with 10 bases in the middle. This CDR3 is built from 15 residues. Authors' methods: Reference gene primer amplification in the assay estimated nucleated cell counts. TCRdb's copy holds only in-frame clones and misses some; the assay was immunoSEQ multiplex PCR. The DNA was the basis for D and trimming; V, J and clone size are from that table. The sample yields 150,000 or so clones, 80% to 90% seen once. Followed longitudinally, the Seattle patients had been enrolled during active infection. The genes are TRBV6-2 or TRBV6-3 and TRBJ2-7, with D unresolved. This TCR derives from a man younger than 30 with COVID-19, enrolled during active disease. Sequenced material: peripheral blood. The CDR3 loop is CASSYFLESSYEQYF. The CDR3 coding sequence is TGTGCCAGCAGTTACTTCCTAGAGAGCTCCTACGAGCAGTACTTC.